This record covers a single TCR beta chain. This sample was included in a study of monozygotic twins with inflammatory bowel disease. Germline assignment: CDR1 SGHVS and CDR2 FNYEAQ. CDR3 length: 15 residues. From the 5' RACE reads, TCRdb lists one entry per CDR3 protein and no DNA. The sample holds 300,000 to 400,000 distinct CDR3 sequences. This receptor was identified in a human donor with ulcerative colitis or Crohn's disease, or a healthy co-twin of an affected twin (not recorded which). The chain joins TRBV7-6 to TRBJ2-1; TCRdb's assignment of TRBD2 cannot be checked, as there is no DNA. Sequencing input: blood. The CDR3 reads CASSLASGVYNEQFF.